This TCR beta chain comes out of a study of shared clonotypes between healthy human individuals. On this clone itself: The antigen remains undetermined.

Points from the study as a whole: Generally, estimated richness proved larger in naive subsets than it did in memory subsets.

Replicate PCRs run on sorted subsets employed approximately 0.2 ug DNA, some 33,000 T cell genomes. Assay used: immunoSEQ multiplex PCR; TCRdb lists only in-frame clones, some missing. The profile shows roughly 640,000 clones, roughly 97% of them singletons. Trimming cost V 7 bases and J 3 bases; bases outside gene matches: 5. There are 13 residues in the CDR3. Germline V CDR1 and CDR2: SGHRS, YFSETQ. V is TRBV5-1 and J is TRBJ2-3; 7 nucleotides agree with TRBD2. The specimen sequenced was naive CD4+ T cells sorted from blood. As to subset: CD45RA+ positively selected. The source is a woman aged 25-40 years in good health. As DNA, the CDR3 is TGCGCCAGCGGAGGCGGGAGTACAGATACGCAGTATTTT. Translating gives CASGGGSTDTQYF.